This T cell receptor (beta chain) was found in a study of T cell responses to AZD1222 COVID-19 vaccine (dated by TCRdb to about 2021). Regarding the study in general: TCR sequencing covered about 230 trial participants: approximately 200 given two doses of AZD1222 and about 26 given two doses of MenACWY control vaccine. Trial participants were enrolled by age into subgroups of 18-55, 56-69 and 70-plus years, and around 150, 29 and 61 TCR-sequenced participants, respectively, were included in these subgroups.

The sample's time point label, decoded: sample from adult after SARS-CoV-2 infection, after symptom onset. A couple of convalescent COVID-19 patients, sampled after symptom onset from adults with prior SARS-CoV-2 infection, were also TCR-sequenced for comparison. V is trimmed back by 6 bases and J by 8 bases, and the junction contains 5 bases that no gene match accounts for. The CDR3 spans 13 residues, from the cysteine through the phenylalanine. Of the read, only the CDR3 DNA is kept; its 39 bases are in frame from base 1. Results and caveats for the whole study, not just this receptor: The 56-69-year group was small, and its depth increase did not reach significance, likely because of low power. After two AZD1222 doses, spike-specific TCR breadth and depth were significantly higher than at day 0 and than in MenACWY recipients. Because no samples from the day 14 peak response were available, repertoires could be characterized only after the peak T cell response. Conclusions about previously exposed vaccinees are limited because only five to seven AZD1222 recipients were SARS-CoV-2 seropositive at baseline. Most participants were white British and females outnumbered males, and the authors suggested that clonal diversity may have been underestimated. Reportedly, almost half of the unique spike-specific TCRs recognized epitopes lying outside the regions that are mutated in the B.1.351 and B.1.1.7 variants. Vaccine-associated CD4 TCRs spanned the whole spike protein, with dominant responses in regions 160-218 and 743-854.

Comments on this clone: Its antigen remains unidentified. Base-call qualities are not available, and no considerably larger clone is one nucleotide away.

The CDR3 regions of human TCRbeta chains were analyzed by immunosequencing. In the source study's methods: Repertoire TCRs were checked for matches against a reference library of SARS-CoV-2-specific TCRs that had been generated using the MIRA antigen-specificity platform. Breadth meant the fraction of unique TCRs that were SARS-CoV-2-associated, whereas depth meant the fraction of total T cells that were SARS-CoV-2-associated. Using the MIRA data, each spike-specific TCR was mapped to the spike region that the TCR reacts to and placed in a CD4 or CD8 class. Log10-transformed breadth and depth values were compared by one-way ANOVA with Sidak's multiple comparisons tests. Imported from immuneACCESS, the table was reduced by TCRdb to in-frame sequences with V and J called. These copies leave out some clones; in studies compared against another copy, an unresolved V gene accounts for under half, and the cause of the remainder is not known. V, J and clone size reflect that table, while D and trimming were determined from the DNA. Across this sample there are approximately 150,000 clones, with 85% to 95% seen only once. Of the sample, about 12% is held by the ten largest clones.

This TCR was sampled from an adult who had recovered from COVID-19. The chain is assembled from TRBV12-3 or TRBV12-4 and TRBJ1-4; TRBD1 lines up with 8 middle nucleotides. The input for sequencing was peripheral blood, taken after recovery from COVID-19. In nucleotides, the sequence is TGTGCCAGCAGGGCAGGGGGCGTGGAAAAACTGTTTTTT. Translated, this is CASRAGGVEKLFF.